The 7 T cell receptor beta chains in this list originate from one sample, sequenced in a study of cytomegalovirus exposure and HLA in healthy donors. The PCR employed 60 Vbeta primers together with 13 Jbeta primers. Only in-frame clones appear in the TCRdb table, and some are missing; sequencing was by immunoSEQ multiplex PCR. The sample includes around 78,000 clones, approximately 84% of them seen just once. Input material: PBMCs. The receptors shown here come from a woman between 45 and 65 years old in good health and CMV-seronegative.

V usage is TRBV27 and J usage is TRBJ2-1, with 14 nucleotides matching TRBD2. From germline, CDR1 is MNHEY and CDR2 SMNVEV (reference sequence). V lost 3 bases, J lost 9 bases, and 7 bases stayed unmatched. This CDR3 spans 16 amino acids. CDR3 loop: CASSLGTSGSFGEQFF. The CDR3 DNA sequence: TGTGCCAGCAGTTTGGGGACTAGCGGGAGTTTCGGTGAGCAGTTCTTC.

The chain links TRBV5-1 to TRBJ1-4; D gene uncertain. CDR1 and CDR2 (germline): SGHRS, YFSETQ. V lost 0 bases and J lost 2, with 8 bases in between. The CDR3 extends over 15 amino acids. This chain's CDR3 is CASSLGGTTNEKLFF. DNA for the CDR3: TGCGCCAGCAGCTTGGGAGGAACGACTAATGAAAAACTGTTTTTT.

The chain recombines TRBV4-2 with TRBJ2-2, with 8 bases aligning to TRBD2. CDR1 and CDR2 from the germline V gene are LGHNA and YNFKEQ. This CDR3 is built from 17 residues. V gave up 0 bases and J gave up 5 bases; unmatched junction bases: 8. The CDR3 sequence is CASSQELLAGRTGELFF. In nucleotides, the CDR3 is TGTGCCAGCAGCCAAGAGTTGCTAGCGGGTCGGACCGGGGAGCTGTTTTTT.

V is TRBV5-1 and J is TRBJ2-7; weak D call: TRBD2 (6 bases). The V gene lost 4 bases and the J gene lost 3 bases, with 20 bases spanning the gap. Germline-derived CDR1 and CDR2 are SGHRS and YFSETQ. The CDR3 has 16 residues. The CDR3 region has the DNA TGCGCCAGCAGCAGCGGTCCGGGAGAAGAGGACTACGAGCAGTACTTC. This codes for CASSSGPGEEDYEQYF.

V gene TRBV11-2 combines with J gene TRBJ2-1; 8 nucleotides align to TRBD2. CDR1 and CDR2 (germline): SGHAT, FQNNGV. This CDR3 is built from 19 residues. V shed 1 base and J 0 bases; nucleotides not matched to a gene: 11. CDR3 DNA sequence: TGTGCCAGCAGCTTAGGACGTGGTAAGCGGGGGAGCTCCTACAATGAGCAGTTCTTC. This sequence encodes CASSLGRGKRGSSYNEQFF.

The chain employs TRBV11-2 and TRBJ2-3; 8 nucleotides align to TRBD1. The CDR3 extends over 14 amino acids. The V gene end was trimmed by 5 bases and the J gene end by 4 bases; junction bases not matched to a gene: 5. The germline V gene encodes CDR1 SGHAT and CDR2 FQNNGV. In DNA, the CDR3 is TGTGCCAGCAGCCTGGACAGGGCCCCAGATACGCAGTATTTT. Translation: CASSLDRAPDTQYF.

The genes are TRBV18 and TRBJ2-2; D possibly corresponds to TRBD2 (5 bases). The CDR3 sequence is 17 residues long. Per the germline V gene, CDR1 is KGHSH and CDR2 is LQKENI. V gave up 4 bases and J gave up 0 bases, with 15 bases separating them. CDR3: CASSRLPRGANTGELFF. The CDR3 nucleotides read TGTGCCAGCTCACGCCTACCCCGGGGTGCGAACACCGGGGAGCTGTTTTTT.